This T cell receptor beta chain was identified in a study of blood T cell repertoires in COVID-19. Germline-derived CDR1 and CDR2 are MNHEY and SVGEGT. Trimming removed 6 bases from V and 0 bases from J; junction bases left unmatched: 7. The CDR3 totals 15 residues. Method: immunoSEQ multiplex PCR; TCRdb's copy keeps in-frame clones and lacks some. The sample has over 130,000 clones, about 80% seen once. Residents of about two dozen US areas, aged roughly 18 to 89 years, made up the participants. Clinical history as reported by participants underpinned cohort assignment. In Cohort 3, a recovered donor had either two negative PCRs, clearance, or symptom resolution.

This TCR was sampled from a woman aged 50 to 65 who had recovered from COVID-19. Sequencing used PBMCs or T cells enriched from blood (not recorded which). The chain employs TRBV6-2 or TRBV6-3 and TRBJ1-2; 7 bases agree with TRBD1. Here the CDR3 reads CASSSRDSPNYGYTF. DNA of the CDR3: TGTGCCAGCAGCTCCCGGGACAGCCCTAACTATGGCTACACCTTC.